One sample yielded the 32 T cell receptor beta chains listed below, sequenced in a study of cytomegalovirus exposure and HLA in healthy donors. In the PCR, 60 Vbeta and 13 Jbeta primers were used. Here immunoSEQ multiplex PCR was the method, and the copy in TCRdb shows in-frame clones only, minus some. The profile shows roughly 130,000 clones, about 80% of them singletons. Input material: PBMCs. All receptors derive from a middle-aged man in good health and CMV-seronegative.

In this sample, this clone turned up a few times. The chain carries TRBV29-1 and TRBJ2-2; the D gene is possibly TRBD1 (6 bases). The CDR3 sequence is 13 residues long. V lost 7 bases and J 3 bases, leaving 12 bases between the germline ends. Germline V CDR1 and CDR2: SQVTM, ANQGSEA. The CDR3 region is CSARRGYTGELFF. CDR3 DNA sequence: TGCAGCGCCCGCAGGGGCTACACCGGGGAGCTGTTTTTT.

This clone was picked up one time. The chain has TRBV7-8 and TRBJ1-4; D is unresolved. Per germline, CDR1 SGHVS and CDR2 FQNEAQ. The CDR3 sequence is 16 residues long. Trimming removed 1 base from V and 4 bases from J, with 13 bases in between. The DNA for the CDR3 is TGTGCCAGCAGCTTAGATGCGACACGATTTAATGAAAAACTGTTTTTT. Protein sequence: CASSLDATRFNEKLFF. Filled out from reference TRBV7-8 and TRBJ1-4, the complete variable domain reads GAGVSQSPRYKVAKRGQDVALRCDPISGHVSLFWYQQALGQGPEFLTYFQNEAQLDKSGLPSDRFFAERPEGSVSTLKIQRTQQEDSAVYLCASSLDATRFNEKLFFGSGTQLSVL.

The chain has TRBV2 and TRBJ2-1; D gene uncertain. Germline CDR1 is SNHLY and CDR2 is FYNNEI. Trimming pared 4 bases from V and 6 bases from J, leaving 13 bases between. The CDR3 totals 14 residues. The CDR3 DNA is TGTGCCAGCAGTGGTCCTCGGTCCCCCAATGAGCAGTTCTTC. This sequence encodes CASSGPRSPNEQFF.

The rearrangement uses TRBV7-6 and TRBJ2-3, with D maybe TRBD1 (9 bases). The ends were cut back, 3 bases at V and 0 bases at J, with 16 bases in the middle. Germline assignment: CDR1 SGHVS and CDR2 FNYEAQ. This CDR3 is built from 17 residues. CDR3 nucleotides: TGTGCCAGCAGCTTTTTAGCGGGACAGGGTAGCACAGATACGCAGTATTTT. Its protein product is CASSFLAGQGSTDTQYF.

J is TRBJ2-7 and V is TRBV18; 7 nucleotides align to TRBD1. The CDR3 length is 14 residues. From germline, CDR1 is KGHSH and CDR2 LQKENI. With 5 bases clipped from V and 3 bases from J, the junction kept 7 bases outside the gene matches. CDR3 in amino acids: CASSFDRALYEQYF. The CDR3 region has the DNA TGTGCCAGCTCATTCGACAGGGCCCTCTACGAGCAGTACTTC.

This chain links TRBV18 with TRBJ1-3; TRBD1 aligns across 8 bases. The CDR3 covers 15 residues. Germline V lookup: CDR1 KGHSH, CDR2 LQKENI. V trimming: 3 bases; J trimming: 2 bases; junction bases outside the gene matches: 3. The CDR3 loop is CASSPGTGAGNTIYF. In DNA, the CDR3 is TGTGCCAGCTCACCGGGGACAGGAGCTGGAAACACCATATATTTT.

J is TRBJ2-7 and V is TRBV28; tentatively, D is TRBD1 (5 bases). The CDR3 totals 14 residues. Trimming cost V 5 bases and J 0 bases, with 11 bases left between them. The germline CDR1 and CDR2 sequences are MDHEN and SYDVKM. The CDR3 DNA sequence: TGTGCCAGCAGTCCTACAGGTATCTCCTACGAGCAGTACTTC. It translates to CASSPTGISYEQYF.

DNA of the CDR3: TGTGCCTGGAGTGGGAGAGGGACAGGGAGAGGCTACACCTTC. It is translated as CAWSGRGTGRGYTF. The chain is built from TRBV30 and TRBJ1-2, with 9 bases that match TRBD1. The CDR3 covers 14 residues. Germline CDR1 GTSNPN, CDR2 SVGIG (reference sequence). Trimming cost V 1 base and J 8 bases; bases outside gene matches: 8.

The chain uses TRBV5-1 and TRBJ2-1, with 12 bases aligning to TRBD2. Trimming took 0 bases from V and 2 from J; bases not matched to a gene: 12. Looked up from germline, CDR1 is SGHRS and CDR2 is YFSETQ. CDR3 length: 20 residues. The CDR3 loop reads CASSLGALAGGPSAYNEQFF. The CDR3 coding sequence is TGCGCCAGCAGCTTGGGGGCCCTAGCGGGAGGGCCTAGCGCCTACAATGAGCAGTTCTTC.

This sequence joins TRBV15 and TRBJ2-5; a possible D gene is TRBD1 (6 bases). Germline V gene lookup returns CDR1 LNHNV and CDR2 YYDKDF (reference sequence). The CDR3 has 17 residues. With 0 bases removed from V and 3 bases from J, the gap between germline ends came to 17 bases. CDR3: CATSRDVTAGEKETQYF. The CDR3 DNA reads as TGTGCCACCAGCAGAGACGTGACGGCAGGGGAGAAAGAGACCCAGTACTTC. Supplemented by reference TRBV15 and TRBJ2-5, the full variable domain reads DAMVIQNPRYQVTQFGKPVTLSCSQTLNHNVMYWYQQKSSQAPKLLFHYYDKDFNNEADTPDNFQSRRPNTSFCFLDIRSPGLGDTAMYLCATSRDVTAGEKETQYFGPGTRLLVL.

The V call is TRBV7-2, the J call TRBJ2-4; 9 bases agree with TRBD1. The junction had 1 base not matched to a gene; V was cut back by 1 base and J by 6 bases. The germline CDR1 and CDR2 sequences are SGHTA and FQGNSA. The CDR3 is 14 amino acids. This CDR3 is CASSLGTGANIQYF. The CDR3 bases are TGTGCCAGCAGCTTAGGGACAGGGGCAAACATTCAGTACTTC.

This clone was counted once. The chain is built from TRBV7-8 and TRBJ2-3, with D unresolved. CDR1 and CDR2 from the germline V gene are SGHVS and FQNEAQ. The CDR3 covers 14 residues. V lost 3 bases and J 0 bases, leaving 7 bases between the germline ends. CDR3 residues: CASSFRQSTDTQYF. CDR3 bases: TGTGCCAGCAGCTTCCGACAAAGCACAGATACGCAGTATTTT. The full variable domain, rest sourced from reference TRBV7-8 and TRBJ2-3, is GAGVSQSPRYKVAKRGQDVALRCDPISGHVSLFWYQQALGQGPEFLTYFQNEAQLDKSGLPSDRFFAERPEGSVSTLKIQRTQQEDSAVYLCASSFRQSTDTQYFGPGTRLTVL.

The V and J genes are TRBV30 and TRBJ2-3; D not resolved. Germline V lookup: CDR1 GTSNPN, CDR2 SVGIG (reference sequence). The CDR3 is 11 amino acids. Trimming pared 0 bases from V and 9 bases from J, leaving 7 bases between. In DNA form, the CDR3 reads TGTGCCTGGAGTGTTGAGAACACGCAGTATTTT. Encoded protein: CAWSVENTQYF. Looking up the rest from reference TRBV30 and TRBJ2-3 gives the full variable domain: SQTIHQWPATLVQPVGSPLSLECTVEGTSNPNLYWYRQAAGRGLQLLFYSVGIGQISSEVPQNLSASRPQDRQFILSSKKLLLSDSGFYLCAWSVENTQYFGPGTRLTVL.

The rearrangement links TRBV2 to TRBJ2-1, with 9 bases identical to TRBD1. V was clipped by 6 bases and J by 1 base; unmatched bases: 10. The CDR3 sequence is 17 residues long. CDR1 is SNHLY and CDR2 is FYNNEI in the germline V gene. CDR3 nucleotides: TGTGCCAGCAGCCCCTGGGGTGGGACAGGGTCCTACAATGAGCAGTTCTTC. Amino acids: CASSPWGGTGSYNEQFF. The whole variable domain, remainder taken from reference TRBV2 and TRBJ2-1, is EPEVTQTPSHQVTQMGQEVILRCVPISNHLYFYWYRQILGQKVEFLVSFYNNEISEKSEIFDDQFSVERPDGSNFTLKIRSTKLEDSAMYFCASSPWGGTGSYNEQFFGPGTRLTVL.

This clone appeared a few times. The chain is built from TRBV6-4 and TRBJ2-1; 7 bases map to TRBD2. Trimming took 4 bases from V and 5 from J; bases not matched to a gene: 5. CDR3 size: 14 residues. Germline V lookup: CDR1 MRHNA, CDR2 SNTAGT. The CDR3 DNA sequence: TGTGCCAGCAGTGCTAGCGGAGAACACAATGAGCAGTTCTTC. It specifies CASSASGEHNEQFF.

This clone was observed once. The gene calls are TRBV15 and TRBJ1-2, with D perhaps TRBD1 (6 bases). V lost 3 bases and J 2 bases, leaving 13 bases between the germline ends. This CDR3 spans 15 amino acids. CDR1 and CDR2 (germline): LNHNV, YYDKDF (reference sequence). The CDR3 spells CATSSPRQGNYGYTF. CDR3 DNA sequence: TGTGCCACCAGCAGCCCGCGGCAGGGGAACTATGGCTACACCTTC.

V and J are TRBV30 and TRBJ1-5; 10 bases line up with TRBD1. Germline loops: CDR1 GTSNPN, CDR2 SVGIG (reference sequence). This CDR3 contains 14 residues. V lost 1 base and J lost 5; bases outside the gene matches: 2. The CDR3: CAWSGDRGHQPQHF. The CDR3 region has the DNA TGTGCCTGGAGTGGGGACAGGGGCCATCAGCCCCAGCATTTT.

CDR3 nucleotide sequence: TGTGCCAGCAGTGAACCGGGACTCCACACCGGGGAGCTGTTTTTT. This codes for CASSEPGLHTGELFF. The chain employs TRBV6-1 and TRBJ2-2, with TRBD2 as a possible D gene (6 bases). V was trimmed by 2 bases and J by 3 bases, leaving 10 bases between them. CDR3 size: 15 residues. The germline V gene has CDR1 MNHNS and CDR2 SASEGT.

For the CDR3, the DNA is TGTGCCAGCAGCTTTGCAGGAAACTATGGCTACACCTTC. Residues: CASSFAGNYGYTF. The rearrangement joins TRBV11-2 to TRBJ1-2; D remains ambiguous. The ends were cut back, 3 bases at V and 2 bases at J, with 7 bases in the middle. The CDR3 is 13 amino acids. Germline V gene sequence: CDR1 SGHAT, CDR2 FQNNGV.

This sequence joins TRBV18 and TRBJ1-2; D perhaps matches TRBD1 (6 bases). This CDR3 spans 15 amino acids. Trimming took 6 bases from V and 6 from J, leaving 20 bases between them. CDR1 is KGHSH, CDR2 LQKENI, per germline. CDR3 nucleotides: TGTGCCAGCTCCCGAGGGACACCCCAATTAAATGGCTACACCTTC. It specifies CASSRGTPQLNGYTF.

This clone was counted a single time. This chain joins TRBV15 and TRBJ2-7; D unclear. Trimming cost V 1 base and J 1 base, with 5 bases left between them. The germline V gene encodes CDR1 LNHNV and CDR2 YYDKDF (reference sequence). The length of the CDR3 is 13 residues. CDR3 nucleotide sequence: TGTGCCACCAGCAGAGGAGATTCCTACGAGCAGTACTTC. It codes for CATSRGDSYEQYF.

This clone showed up just a few times. The rearrangement joins TRBV4-1 to TRBJ1-2; no clear D gene. V gave up 0 bases and J gave up 5 bases, with 7 bases separating them. CDR3 size: 13 residues. Germline lookup yields CDR1 MGHRA and CDR2 YSYEKL. For the CDR3, the DNA is TGCGCCAGCAGCCAAGACGGGTTTTATGGCTACACCTTC. Amino acid sequence: CASSQDGFYGYTF.

The chain employs TRBV10-3 and TRBJ2-7, with TRBD1 identical over 11 bases. Germline V gene sequence: CDR1 ENHRY, CDR2 SYGVKD. Trimming at V came to 4 bases and at J to 4 bases, leaving 3 bases not matched to a gene. The CDR3 has 14 amino acids. This CDR3 reads CAISGGQGAYEQYF. The CDR3 nucleotides are TGTGCCATCAGTGGTGGACAGGGGGCTTACGAGCAGTACTTC.

The chain carries TRBV13 and TRBJ1-4; 11 bases are a match to TRBD1. V lost 6 bases and J lost 2; bases outside the gene matches: 8. This CDR3 has 17 residues. The germline gives CDR1 PRHDT, CDR2 FYEKMQ (reference sequence). The CDR3 nucleotides are TGTGCCAGCAGGCGGACAGGGGGCTTCGGGACTAATGAAAAACTGTTTTTT. This codes for CASRRTGGFGTNEKLFF. The full variable domain, completed using reference TRBV13 and TRBJ1-4, is AAGVIQSPRHLIKEKRETATLKCYPIPRHDTVYWYQQGPGQDPQFLISFYEKMQSDKGSIPDRFSAQQFSDYHSELNMSSLELGDSALYFCASRRTGGFGTNEKLFFGSGTQLSVL.

The chain carries TRBV5-1 and TRBJ2-7; 8 bases line up with TRBD1. The CDR3 runs 13 residues. Trimming at V came to 4 bases and at J to 3 bases, leaving 3 bases not matched to a gene. Per the germline V gene, CDR1 is SGHRS and CDR2 is YFSETQ. The CDR3 DNA reads TGCGCCAGCAGCAGGACAGGGCTCTACGAGCAGTACTTC. Translating gives CASSRTGLYEQYF.

The genes are TRBV19 and TRBJ1-5; D is possibly TRBD1 (6 bases). The length of the CDR3 is 16 residues. V was pared by 0 bases and J by 5 bases, with 14 bases between. Per the germline V gene, CDR1 is LNHDA and CDR2 is SQIVND (reference sequence). The CDR3 sequence: CASSIEIRGFYQPQHF. CDR3 DNA: TGTGCCAGTAGTATAGAGATCAGGGGCTTCTATCAGCCCCAGCATTTT.

This clone was detected only once. The rearrangement links TRBV5-6 to TRBJ1-5; no reliable D call. CDR1 is SGHDT, CDR2 YYEEEE, per germline. The V end was cut by 0 bases, the J end by 5 bases, with 9 bases between. The CDR3 contains 14 residues. The CDR3 is CASSLGSGDQPQHF. The CDR3, as DNA: TGTGCCAGCAGCTTGGGGAGCGGTGATCAGCCCCAGCATTTT.

This chain connects TRBV5-4 to TRBJ2-7, with TRBD2 matching over 7 bases. There are 14 residues in the CDR3. Trimming took 2 bases from V and 5 from J; bases not matched to a gene: 7. From germline, CDR1 is SGHNT and CDR2 YYREEE (reference sequence). CDR3 coding DNA: TGTGCCAGCAGCTTTACGGGAGCGGGAAACGAGCAGTACTTC. This translates into CASSFTGAGNEQYF.

This chain uses TRBV5-8 with TRBJ2-7; 7 nucleotides line up with TRBD1. This CDR3 has 16 residues. Germline-derived CDR1 and CDR2 are SGHTS and YDEGEE. Germline trimming cut 4 bases from V and 6 bases from J; bases unmatched to any gene: 16. The CDR3 protein is CASSSTTGVLGSEQYF. The CDR3 nucleotides are TGTGCCAGCAGCAGCACAACAGGGGTCCTAGGATCCGAGCAGTACTTC. The complete variable domain, with remaining parts taken from reference TRBV5-8 and TRBJ2-7, reads EAGVTQSPTHLIKTRGQQATLRCSPISGHTSVYWYQQALGLGLQFLLWYDEGEERNRGNFPPRFSGRQFPNYSSELNVNALELEDSALYLCASSSTTGVLGSEQYFGPGTRLTVT.

This chain connects TRBV19 to TRBJ2-1, with 7 bases matching TRBD1. Germline V gene data show CDR1 as LNHDA and CDR2 as SQIVND (reference sequence). Trimming at V came to 7 bases and at J to 3 bases, leaving 3 bases not matched to a gene. This CDR3 comprises 13 residues. The DNA for the CDR3 is TGTGCCAGTAACAGGGGATTCTACAATGAGCAGTTCTTC. Amino acids: CASNRGFYNEQFF.

Here the CDR3 DNA reads TGTGCCAGTAGTATGACCATAGGGACAGCAATGGTCCAAGAGACCCAGTACTTC. Encoded protein: CASSMTIGTAMVQETQYF. The V gene is TRBV19, the J gene TRBJ2-5, with 7 bases identical to TRBD1. J lost 1 base, V lost 3 bases, and 14 bases had no gene match. This CDR3 region has 18 residues. The germline gives CDR1 LNHDA, CDR2 SQIVND (reference sequence).

About this clone: The same CDR3 is also encoded by other DNA sequences in this sample. This chain uses TRBV7-7 with TRBJ2-5, with D unresolved. CDR3 length equals 13 residues. Germline assignment: CDR1 SSHAT and CDR2 FNYEAQ (reference sequence). Trimming shortened V by 1 base and J by 5 bases, and 8 bases separated the two germline ends. The CDR3 loop reads CASSLDRQETQYF. CDR3 nucleotide sequence: TGTGCCAGCAGCTTAGACCGTCAGGAGACCCAGTACTTC.